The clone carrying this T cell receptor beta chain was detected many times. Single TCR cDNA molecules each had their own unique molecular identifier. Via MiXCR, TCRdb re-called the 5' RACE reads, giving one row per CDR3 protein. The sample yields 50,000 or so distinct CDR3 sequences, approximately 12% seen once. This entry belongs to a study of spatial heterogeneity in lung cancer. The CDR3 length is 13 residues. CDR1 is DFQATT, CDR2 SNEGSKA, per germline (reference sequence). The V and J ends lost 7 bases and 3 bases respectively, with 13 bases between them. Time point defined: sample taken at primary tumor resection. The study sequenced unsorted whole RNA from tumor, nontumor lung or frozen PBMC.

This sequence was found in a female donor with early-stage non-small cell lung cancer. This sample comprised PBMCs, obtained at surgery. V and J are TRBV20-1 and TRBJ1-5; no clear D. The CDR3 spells CSVPGGNNQPQHF. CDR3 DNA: TGCAGTGTCCCGGGAGGAAACAATCAGCCCCAGCATTTT.